This T cell receptor beta chain stems from a study of beta chain features in type 1 diabetes. Study outcomes and limitations: Still unanswered here is whether HLA type influences TCRB rearrangement. Among all four CD4+ subsets, Type 1 diabetes patients had TCRB CDR3s that were moderately but significantly shorter. VDJ junctions from type 1 diabetes patients carried fewer insertions and larger deletions.

Expressed TCRB transcripts were sequenced because the isolated RNA had all been reverse transcribed beforehand. Libraries were prepared by immunoSEQ multiplex PCR; TCRdb keeps only in-frame clonotypes and omits some of them. The top ten hold 1% of the sample, which has roughly 300,000 clones, roughly 9% seen once. Concerning this clone itself: Its antigen is as yet unknown.

Trimming cost V 8 bases and J 5 bases; bases outside gene matches: 1. This CDR3 comprises 11 residues. Germline lookup yields CDR1 SGHAT and CDR2 FQNNGV. Researchers reported sorting CD4+ naive, central memory, regulatory and stem cell-like memory cells via CD45RO/CCR7/CD25/CD127/CD95/CD27. The gene calls are TRBV11-2 and TRBJ2-5; 8 positions match TRBD2. The receptor comes from a man aged 25 to 45 with type 1 diabetes. What was sequenced was central memory CD4+ T cells from blood. This chain's CDR3 is CASLAGETQYF. CDR3 DNA: TGTGCCAGCTTAGCGGGGGAGACCCAGTACTTC.